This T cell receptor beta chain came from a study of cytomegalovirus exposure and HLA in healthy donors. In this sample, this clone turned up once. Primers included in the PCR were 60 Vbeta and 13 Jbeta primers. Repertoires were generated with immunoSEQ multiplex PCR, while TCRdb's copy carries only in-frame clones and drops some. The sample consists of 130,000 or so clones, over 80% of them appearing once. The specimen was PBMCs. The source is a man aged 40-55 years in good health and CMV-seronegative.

The CDR3 loop is CASGQGMNTEAFF. As DNA, the CDR3 is TGTGCCAGTGGACAGGGTATGAACACTGAAGCTTTCTTT. The V and J genes are TRBV2 and TRBJ1-1, with TRBD1 matching 8 bases. This CDR3 has 13 residues. Germline trimming cut 9 bases from V and 0 bases from J; bases unmatched to any gene: 3. Germline values: CDR1 SNHLY, CDR2 FYNNEI.